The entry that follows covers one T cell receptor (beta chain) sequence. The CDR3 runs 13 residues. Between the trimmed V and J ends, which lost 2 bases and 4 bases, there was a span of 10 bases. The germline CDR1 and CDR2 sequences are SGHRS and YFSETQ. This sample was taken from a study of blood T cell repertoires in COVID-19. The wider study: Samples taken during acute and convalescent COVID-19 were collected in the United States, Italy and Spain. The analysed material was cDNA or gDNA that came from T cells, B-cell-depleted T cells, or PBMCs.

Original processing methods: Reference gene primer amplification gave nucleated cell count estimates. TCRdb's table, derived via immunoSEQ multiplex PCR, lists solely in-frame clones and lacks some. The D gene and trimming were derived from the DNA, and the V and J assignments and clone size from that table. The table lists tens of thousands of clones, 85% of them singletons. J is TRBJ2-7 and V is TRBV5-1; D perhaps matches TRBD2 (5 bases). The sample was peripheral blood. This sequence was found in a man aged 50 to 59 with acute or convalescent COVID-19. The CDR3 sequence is CASSLSGTYEQYF. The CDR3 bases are TGCGCCAGCAGCTTAAGCGGTACATACGAGCAGTACTTC.